This TCR beta chain stems from a study of low-dose radiotherapy and immunotherapy resistance in tumors. Specified time point: before trial treatment. The V gene lost 2 bases and the J gene lost 3 bases, with 11 bases spanning the gap. The CDR3 loop spans 14 amino acids. Germline-derived CDR1 and CDR2 are SGHRS and YFSETQ. TRAV- and TRBV-specific primers, spanning alpha and beta chains, primed first-strand cDNA. Over around 19 PCR cycles, TCRs were amplified from a constant-region primer and V-primer adapter. TCRdb re-derived calls from the reads in MiXCR, one entry per CDR3 protein. The sample shows around 36,000 distinct CDR3 sequences, 31% of them seen only once.

The J gene is TRBJ1-2, the V gene TRBV5-1; D gene uncertain. The material was PBMCs, obtained before treatment. This sequence originates from a male donor with gallbladder cancer. CDR3 sequence: CASSFQTADYGYTF. The CDR3 nucleotides are TGCGCCAGCAGCTTCCAGACGGCCGACTATGGCTACACCTTC.